This record concerns one T cell receptor beta chain sequence. The CDR3 consists of 15 residues. CDR1 is SGHRS and CDR2 is YFSETQ in the germline V gene. The ends lost 0 bases at V and 7 bases at J; junction bases unmatched: 7. The data derive from a study of blood T cell repertoires in COVID-19. Overall study context: Specimens from acute and convalescent COVID-19 originated in the United States, Italy and Spain.

Measured with immunoSEQ multiplex PCR; TCRdb has only the in-frame clones, and not every one. The sample carries 70,000 to 85,000 clones, approximately 86% recorded once. The J gene is TRBJ2-1, the V gene TRBV5-1; 7 bases fit TRBD2. The sample taken for sequencing was peripheral blood. The sequence was collected from an older woman with acute or convalescent COVID-19. CDR3 DNA: TGCGCCAGCAGCTTGGGGACTAGTGAGATGAATGAGCAGTTCTTC. Amino acids: CASSLGTSEMNEQFF. Based on the CDR3 plus reference TRBV5-1 and TRBJ2-1, the full variable domain is KAGVTQTPRYLIKTRGQQVTLSCSPISGHRSVSWYQQTPGQGLQFLFEYFSETQRNKGNFPGRFSGRQFSNSRSEMNVSTLELGDSALYLCASSLGTSEMNEQFFGPGTRLTVL.